The 31 T cell receptor beta chains below come from one sample, sequenced in a study of radiotherapy plus CTLA-4 blockade in lung cancer. Sequencing was performed with immunoSEQ multiplex PCR; in TCRdb, only in-frame clones are kept and a portion is missing. Among roughly 63,000 clones listed, about 72% were seen once. The material was peripheral blood, obtained from a patient treated with radiotherapy plus ipilimumab. The receptors were sampled from a human donor with non-small cell lung cancer whose response to radiotherapy plus ipilimumab could not be evaluated.

In its sample, this clone was seen once. This sequence joins TRBV30 and TRBJ1-5, with 9 bases lining up with TRBD1. Germline trimming cut 3 bases from V and 2 bases from J; bases unmatched to any gene: 2. CDR1 and CDR2 (germline): GTSNPN, SVGIG (reference sequence). The CDR3 consists of 14 residues. CDR3 coding DNA: TGTGCCTGGAGCCGGACAGGGGGCAATCAGCCCCAGCATTTT. Translating it yields CAWSRTGGNQPQHF.

CDR3 coding DNA: TGCGCCAGCAGCCAAGATACCGGGGGTTCGTATGGCTACACCTTC. Translation gives CASSQDTGGSYGYTF. The genes are TRBV4-3 and TRBJ1-2; D might be TRBD1 (5 bases). Germline assignment: CDR1 LGHNA and CDR2 YSLEER. Trimming pared 0 bases from V and 5 bases from J, leaving 13 bases between. This CDR3 has 15 amino acids.

CDR3 nucleotides: TGTGCCAGCAGTCCGAAACTAGCTTTCTACGAGCAGTACTTC. It specifies CASSPKLAFYEQYF. This chain connects TRBV28 to TRBJ2-7; D might be TRBD2 (6 bases). Germline CDR1 MDHEN, CDR2 SYDVKM. V was clipped by 5 bases and J by 3 bases, with 14 bases between them. CDR3 length: 14 amino acids.

This clone was observed a few times. The chain has TRBV11-2 and TRBJ1-2; weak D call: TRBD1 (6 bases). Trimming took 4 bases from V and 5 from J, leaving 11 bases between them. There are 13 residues in the CDR3. Germline V lookup: CDR1 SGHAT, CDR2 FQNNGV. CDR3 bases: TGTGCCAGCAGCTCGGACAGATTGTATGGCTACACCTTC. Translated, it gives CASSSDRLYGYTF.

The J gene is TRBJ1-2, the V gene TRBV6-6; D unclear. Germline assignment: CDR1 MNHNY and CDR2 SVGAGI (reference sequence). The CDR3 runs 15 residues. The germline V and J ends were trimmed by 5 bases and 4 bases, with 17 bases remaining between them. The CDR3 coding sequence is TGTGCCAGCAGTCAAATGGAGGGATCGCCCTATGGCTACACCTTC. It encodes CASSQMEGSPYGYTF.

The chain joins TRBV30 to TRBJ2-1, with a possible D match to TRBD2 (6 bases). Germline V CDR1 and CDR2: GTSNPN, SVGIG (reference sequence). The V gene lost 2 bases and the J gene lost 7 bases, with 12 bases spanning the gap. This CDR3 contains 13 residues. The CDR3 reads CAWSYRRGNEQFF. The CDR3, as DNA: TGTGCCTGGAGTTACCGACGGGGGAATGAGCAGTTCTTC. The entire variable domain, with the rest obtained from reference TRBV30 and TRBJ2-1, is as follows: SQTIHQWPATLVQPVGSPLSLECTVEGTSNPNLYWYRQAAGRGLQLLFYSVGIGQISSEVPQNLSASRPQDRQFILSSKKLLLSDSGFYLCAWSYRRGNEQFFGPGTRLTVL.

The V and J genes are TRBV7-6 and TRBJ1-4; 7 nucleotides align to TRBD1. Germline CDR1 is SGHVS and CDR2 is FNYEAQ. The CDR3 runs to 13 residues. The ends lost 1 base at V and 10 bases at J; junction bases unmatched: 3. The CDR3 nucleotides read TGTGCCAGCAGCTTAGAGAGACAGGGAAAACTGTTTTTT. It is translated as CASSLERQGKLFF.

V usage is TRBV4-3 and J usage is TRBJ1-2; D remains unclear. Germline V gene lookup returns CDR1 LGHNA and CDR2 YSLEER. The CDR3 consists of 13 residues. V shed 0 bases and J shed 7 bases, with 9 bases lying between them. The DNA of the CDR3 is TGCGCCAGCAGCCAAGATTCGGGTATTGGCTACACCTTC. Translated: CASSQDSGIGYTF.

J is TRBJ2-7 and V is TRBV6-1, with D possibly TRBD1 on 6 matching bases. This CDR3 region has 12 residues. V was clipped by 5 bases and J by 3 bases, with 8 bases between them. CDR1 MNHNS and CDR2 SASEGT come from the germline V gene. The CDR3 DNA reads as TGTGCCAGCAGTTGGACAGTCTACGAGCAGTACTTC. Translation gives CASSWTVYEQYF.

The chain recombines TRBV7-9 with TRBJ2-5, with no clear D. Gene TRBJ2-7 matches the end of the DNA better, so the J call may be wrong. This CDR3 has 16 amino acids. Germline CDR1 and CDR2: SEHNR and FQNEAQ (reference sequence). This chain's CDR3 is CASSFSWVAGSYEQYF. The CDR3, as DNA: TGTGCCAGCAGCTTTTCGTGGGTCGCAGGCTCCTACGAGCAGTACTTC.

This clone has just a few counts. V is TRBV6-6 and J is TRBJ2-7, with D possibly matching TRBD1 (6 bases). There are 14 residues in the CDR3. Trimming took 0 bases from V and 7 from J, leaving 13 bases between them. Germline V gene lookup returns CDR1 MNHNY and CDR2 SVGAGI (reference sequence). The CDR3 loop reads CASSYSGDQGEQYF. CDR3 nucleotide sequence: TGTGCCAGCAGTTACTCGGGGGATCAGGGGGAGCAGTACTTC.

The rearrangement links TRBV6-5 to TRBJ1-5; TRBD1 matches 9 bases. V was pared by 5 bases and J by 2 bases, with 4 bases of the junction left unmatched. The CDR3 runs to 15 residues. Per germline, CDR1 MNHEY and CDR2 SVGAGI. The CDR3 coding sequence is TGTGCCAGCAGTCTGACAGGGGGAGGCAATCAGCCCCAGCATTTT. Its protein product is CASSLTGGGNQPQHF.

The V call is TRBV7-3, the J call TRBJ2-1; 7 bases line up with TRBD2. CDR3 length: 16 residues. Germline V gives CDR1 SGHTA, CDR2 FQGTGA. The V and J ends lost 5 bases and 6 bases, in that order; junction bases with no gene match: 13. CDR3: CASSPMGGLAGNEQFF. In DNA form, the CDR3 reads TGTGCCAGCAGCCCCATGGGAGGGCTAGCAGGCAATGAGCAGTTCTTC. The full variable domain, rest sourced from reference TRBV7-3 and TRBJ2-1, is GAGVSQTPSNKVTEKGKYVELRCDPISGHTALYWYRQSLGQGPEFLIYFQGTGAADDSGLPNDRFFAVRPEGSVSTLKIQRTERGDSAVYLCASSPMGGLAGNEQFFGPGTRLTVL.

The V gene is TRBV5-4, the J gene TRBJ2-3, with TRBD1 matching 7 bases. This CDR3 comprises 15 residues. CDR1 and CDR2 (germline): SGHNT, YYREEE (reference sequence). V shed 5 bases, J shed 0 bases, and the junction held 6 bases outside the gene matches. CDR3 coding DNA: TGTGCCAGCAGTCGAACAGGGGAAAGCACAGATACGCAGTATTTT. Protein sequence: CASSRTGESTDTQYF.

This chain links TRBV19 with TRBJ1-2; 9 bases are shared with TRBD1. The CDR3 consists of 15 residues. V was clipped by 5 bases and J by 5 bases; unmatched bases: 9. The V gene's germline CDR1 is LNHDA and CDR2 SQIVND (reference sequence). Here the CDR3 reads CASSLPGTGRYGYTF. The CDR3 bases are TGTGCCAGTAGTCTCCCCGGGACAGGGAGGTATGGCTACACCTTC. Looking up the rest from reference TRBV19 and TRBJ1-2 gives the full variable domain: DGGITQSPKYLFRKEGQNVTLSCEQNLNHDAMYWYRQDPGQGLRLIYYSQIVNDFQKGDIAEGYSVSREKKESFPLTVTSAQKNPTAFYLCASSLPGTGRYGYTFGSGTRLTVV.

The CDR3 protein is CASMEGSRDTQYF. CDR3 in DNA: TGCGCCAGCATGGAGGGGTCGAGGGATACGCAGTATTTT. J is TRBJ2-3 and V is TRBV10-1; TRBD2 might be the D (6 bases). The CDR3 runs 13 residues. The V gene's germline CDR1 is WNHNN and CDR2 SYGVQD (reference sequence). V was cut by 7 bases and J by 6 bases, with 14 bases left in between.

The chain recombines TRBV6-6 with TRBJ2-1; possible D gene TRBD2, 5 bases. This CDR3 is 14 amino acids long. Trimming stripped 5 bases from V and 7 bases from J, with 15 bases between. Germline CDR1 and CDR2: MNHNY and SVGAGI (reference sequence). CDR3 DNA: TGTGCCAGCAGTGCCCGGACTTGGAATAATGAGCAGTTCTTC. It is translated as CASSARTWNNEQFF.

The gene calls are TRBV5-1 and TRBJ1-6, with 8 bases fitting TRBD1. The germline V gene encodes CDR1 SGHRS and CDR2 YFSETQ. This CDR3 is 13 amino acids long. J gave up 8 bases and V 7 bases, and 5 bases lay outside the gene matches. The CDR3: CASGQGGHSPLHF. Here the CDR3 DNA reads TGCGCCAGCGGACAGGGAGGGCATTCACCCCTCCACTTT.

This chain uses TRBV5-4 with TRBJ2-2; D may be TRBD2 (6 bases). CDR1 is SGHNT and CDR2 is YYREEE in the germline V gene (reference sequence). CDR3 length: 17 residues. Trimming removed 4 bases at V and 6 bases at J, with 22 bases between. The CDR3 region has the DNA TGTGCCAGCAGCCAAGAAGTCCCTCCGGGAGTCGCCGGGGAGCTGTTTTTT. It yields the protein CASSQEVPPGVAGELFF.

V gene TRBV9 combines with J gene TRBJ2-1; TRBD2 matches at 15 bases. Germline V gives CDR1 SGDLS, CDR2 YYNGEE. V lost 4 bases to trimming and J lost 2 bases; unmatched junction nucleotides: 7. The CDR3 runs to 18 residues. The DNA of the CDR3 is TGTGCCAGCAGCTCATGGACTAGCGGGAGGGACACCTACAATGAGCAGTTCTTC. It specifies CASSSWTSGRDTYNEQFF.

This chain uses TRBV4-2 with TRBJ2-3; TRBD2 matches at 10 bases. The CDR3 is made up of 16 amino acids. V lost 4 bases and J lost 3; bases outside the gene matches: 7. Germline V gives CDR1 LGHNA, CDR2 YNFKEQ. CDR3 sequence: CASSRPQAGGTDTQYF. In DNA form, the CDR3 reads TGTGCCAGCAGCCGCCCGCAAGCGGGGGGGACAGATACGCAGTATTTT.

V usage is TRBV27 and J usage is TRBJ2-7, with 7 bases aligning to TRBD1. The CDR3 is 14 amino acids. With V trimmed by 5 bases and J by 3 bases, 7 bases remained unmatched. Germline CDR1 reads MNHEY; CDR2 reads SMNVEV (reference sequence). The CDR3 spells CASSTRDRYYEQYF. The CDR3 DNA is TGTGCCAGCAGTACAAGGGACAGATACTACGAGCAGTACTTC.

The J gene is TRBJ2-2, the V gene TRBV5-1; 8 bases map to TRBD1. V lost 3 bases, J lost 4 bases, and 5 bases stayed unmatched. The CDR3 runs to 15 residues. Looked up from germline, CDR1 is SGHRS and CDR2 is YFSETQ. The CDR3 sequence is CASSSGTGSTGELFF. The CDR3 nucleotides read TGCGCCAGCAGCTCCGGGACAGGATCCACCGGGGAGCTGTTTTTT.

CDR3 bases: TGCGCCAGCAGCCAAGACTACAGTAATGAACAGTACTTC. This encodes CASSQDYSNEQYF. The chain recombines TRBV4-3 with TRBJ2-7; D call uncertain. Trimming shortened V by 0 bases and J by 10 bases, and 13 bases separated the two germline ends. Germline V gives CDR1 LGHNA, CDR2 YSLEER. The CDR3 runs to 13 residues.

This clone was detected only a few times. The chain carries TRBV6-4 and TRBJ2-7; 8 nucleotides line up with TRBD1. V was pared by 6 bases and J by 6 bases, with 7 bases of the junction left unmatched. The germline gives CDR1 MRHNA, CDR2 SNTAGT. CDR3 length: 13 residues. CDR3 sequence (DNA): TGTGCCAGCAGCTTGGCAGGGGGCCTCGAGCAGTACTTC. Translating it yields CASSLAGGLEQYF.

This clone was observed a few times. The chain links TRBV28 to TRBJ2-3, with unresolved D. Trimming shortened V by 2 bases and J by 4 bases, and 7 bases separated the two germline ends. CDR3 length: 13 residues. Per germline, CDR1 MDHEN and CDR2 SYDVKM. CDR3 region: CASSLTVPDTQYF. Here the CDR3 DNA reads TGTGCCAGCAGTTTAACAGTCCCAGATACGCAGTATTTT.

J is TRBJ2-7 and V is TRBV14; 7 bases match TRBD1. The germline V gene encodes CDR1 SGHDN and CDR2 FVKESK. The junction had 7 bases not matched to a gene; V was cut back by 6 bases and J by 2 bases. This CDR3 region has 14 residues. The CDR3 is CASRRTGRTYEQYF. CDR3 DNA: TGTGCCAGCAGGAGGACAGGTAGAACCTACGAGCAGTACTTC.

This clone was counted between two and nine times. This chain joins TRBV7-9 and TRBJ2-2; D remains unclear. CDR1 and CDR2 from the germline V gene are SEHNR and FQNEAQ (reference sequence). CDR3 length: 13 amino acids. V gave up 1 base and J gave up 7 bases, with 7 bases separating them. This chain's CDR3 is CASSLVGGGELFF. Here the CDR3 DNA reads TGTGCCAGCAGCTTAGTCGGCGGCGGGGAGCTGTTTTTT. The whole variable domain, remainder taken from reference TRBV7-9 and TRBJ2-2, is DTGVSQNPRHKITKRGQNVTFRCDPISEHNRLYWYRQTLGQGPEFLTYFQNEAQLEKSRLLSDRFSAERPKGSFSTLEIQRTEQGDSAMYLCASSLVGGGELFFGEGSRLTVL.

This rearrangement joins TRBV27 to TRBJ1-1, with TRBD1 as a possible D gene (5 bases). This CDR3 has 16 residues. Germline V gene data show CDR1 as MNHEY and CDR2 as SMNVEV (reference sequence). Trimming took off 6 bases at V and 4 bases at J, with 21 bases between the two ends. The CDR3 is CASSDPPGREGTEAFF. The CDR3 bases are TGTGCCAGCAGCGACCCCCCCGGCAGGGAGGGCACTGAAGCTTTCTTT.

The chain employs TRBV7-2 and TRBJ2-2, with D hard to call. Germline loops: CDR1 SGHTA, CDR2 FQGNSA. CDR3 size: 13 residues. V gave up 1 base and J gave up 5 bases, with 5 bases separating them. The DNA of the CDR3 is TGTGCCAGCAGCTTAGTAGCTACCGGGGAGCTGTTTTTT. Encoded protein: CASSLVATGELFF.

J is TRBJ2-1 and V is TRBV5-1, with D tentatively TRBD2 (5 bases). The CDR3 covers 14 residues. The V end lost 4 bases, the J end lost 2 bases, and 10 bases lay between the germline ends. Germline CDR1 and CDR2: SGHRS and YFSETQ. The CDR3 region has the DNA TGCGCCAGCAGCCAGAGGGTAACCTACAATGAGCAGTTCTTC. Translated: CASSQRVTYNEQFF.